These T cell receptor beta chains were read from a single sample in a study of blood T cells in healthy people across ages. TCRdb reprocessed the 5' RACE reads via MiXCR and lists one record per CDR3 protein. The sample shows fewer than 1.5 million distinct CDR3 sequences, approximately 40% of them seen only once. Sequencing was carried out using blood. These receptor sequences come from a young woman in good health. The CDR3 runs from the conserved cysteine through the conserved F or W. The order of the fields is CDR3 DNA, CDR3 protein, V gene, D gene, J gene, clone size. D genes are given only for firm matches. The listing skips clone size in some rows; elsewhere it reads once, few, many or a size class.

cdr3_nt: TGCGCCAGCAGCCCCGGGCGGGGGCTAAGCACAGATACGCAGTATTTT
cdr3_aa: CASSPGRGLSTDTQYF
v_call: TRBV5-1
d_call: -
j_call: TRBJ2-3
clone_size: -

cdr3_nt: TGTGCCAGCAGCGCCACCGGGACATCCTACACAGATACGCAGTATTTT
cdr3_aa: CASSATGTSYTDTQYF
v_call: TRBV7-8
d_call: -
j_call: TRBJ2-3
clone_size: few

cdr3_nt: TGTGCCAGCAGGACGGGACTAGCGGGGGACAATGAGCAGTTCTTC
cdr3_aa: CASRTGLAGDNEQFF
v_call: TRBV6-5
d_call: TRBD2
j_call: TRBJ2-1
clone_size: few

cdr3_nt: TGTGCCAGCAGCTTCACGGGGGAGCAGTTCTTC
cdr3_aa: CASSFTGEQFF
v_call: TRBV11-2
d_call: -
j_call: TRBJ2-1
clone_size: many

cdr3_nt: TGCAGTGCTATTACCAGGGGGCGGCGACTTAGGATGAACACTGAAGCTTTCTTT
cdr3_aa: CSAITRGRRLRMNTEAFF
v_call: TRBV20-1
d_call: TRBD1
j_call: TRBJ1-1
clone_size: few

cdr3_nt: TGTGCCAGCAGCTCCCGTCTAGCGACTAGCACAGATACGCAGTATTTT
cdr3_aa: CASSSRLATSTDTQYF
v_call: TRBV7-9
d_call: -
j_call: TRBJ2-3
clone_size: few

cdr3_nt: TGCAGCGTTCAGGAGAATAGCAATCAGCCCCAGCATTTT
cdr3_aa: CSVQENSNQPQHF
v_call: TRBV29-1
d_call: -
j_call: TRBJ1-5
clone_size: few

cdr3_nt: TGCAGCGTCGACCGACTAGCGGGGTACTACAATGAGCAGTTCTTC
cdr3_aa: CSVDRLAGYYNEQFF
v_call: TRBV29-1
d_call: TRBD2
j_call: TRBJ2-1
clone_size: -

cdr3_nt: TGCGCCAGCAGCCAAGTGGTTTCGTCGGTGAACTATGGCTACACCTTC
cdr3_aa: CASSQVVSSVNYGYTF
v_call: TRBV4-1
d_call: -
j_call: TRBJ1-2
clone_size: -

cdr3_nt: TGCAGTGCTAGAGGGGAGACTAGCGGGATCCTAGGGACGCAGTATTTT
cdr3_aa: CSARGETSGILGTQYF
v_call: TRBV20-1
d_call: TRBD2
j_call: TRBJ2-3
clone_size: few

cdr3_nt: TGTGCCAGCAGGGAGGATATTTTAAAGACCCAGTACTTC
cdr3_aa: CASREDILKTQYF
v_call: TRBV7-2
d_call: -
j_call: TRBJ2-5
clone_size: few

cdr3_nt: TGTGCCAGCACCTACTCCGGTTTACAGCAGCCCCAGCATTTT
cdr3_aa: CASTYSGLQQPQHF
v_call: TRBV6-6
d_call: -
j_call: TRBJ1-5
clone_size: -

cdr3_nt: TGTGCCAGCAGCTCGGGAAATGGGGTTAGCAATCAGCCCCAGCATTTT
cdr3_aa: CASSSGNGVSNQPQHF
v_call: TRBV27
d_call: -
j_call: TRBJ1-5
clone_size: -

cdr3_nt: TGCAGTGCTAGGGACAGCCCTAATGAAAAACTGTTTTTT
cdr3_aa: CSARDSPNEKLFF
v_call: TRBV20-1
d_call: -
j_call: TRBJ1-4
clone_size: -

cdr3_nt: TGCAGTGCTAGCGGGGGGGCAGATACGCAGTATTTT
cdr3_aa: CSASGGADTQYF
v_call: TRBV20-1
d_call: TRBD2
j_call: TRBJ2-3
clone_size: many

cdr3_nt: TGTGCCAGCAGTTACTCGGTCCGGGGGCGATATGAGCAGTTCTTC
cdr3_aa: CASSYSVRGRYEQFF
v_call: TRBV6-6
d_call: -
j_call: TRBJ2-1
clone_size: -

cdr3_nt: TGTGCCAGCTCACCATCGGTCCCACTAGCGGGGGGCTCAGAGCAGTTCTTC
cdr3_aa: CASSPSVPLAGGSEQFF
v_call: TRBV18
d_call: TRBD2
j_call: TRBJ2-1
clone_size: -

cdr3_nt: TGTGCCAGCAGCTTAGAGGTGGCGGCGACCTACGAGCAGTACTTC
cdr3_aa: CASSLEVAATYEQYF
v_call: TRBV7-2
d_call: -
j_call: TRBJ2-7
clone_size: -

cdr3_nt: TGTGCCAGCAGTGGCGGACAGGGAGTATTGAATTCACCCCTCCACTTT
cdr3_aa: CASSGGQGVLNSPLHF
v_call: TRBV25-1
d_call: TRBD1
j_call: TRBJ1-6
clone_size: few

cdr3_nt: TGCACCAACAGCGAGGAACAGGGGGCCTCCTACGAGCAGTACTTC
cdr3_aa: CTNSEEQGASYEQYF
v_call: TRBV5-1
d_call: TRBD1
j_call: TRBJ2-7
clone_size: -

cdr3_nt: TGTGCCAGCAGCCGTATCTCTGGAAACACCATATATTTT
cdr3_aa: CASSRISGNTIYF
v_call: TRBV6-5
d_call: -
j_call: TRBJ1-3
clone_size: -

cdr3_nt: TGTGCCAGCAGCCTCTCGGGACAGGGGACGAAAGAGCAGTACTTC
cdr3_aa: CASSLSGQGTKEQYF
v_call: TRBV6-5
d_call: TRBD1
j_call: TRBJ2-5
clone_size: -

cdr3_nt: TGTGCCAGCAGCCTACTCCGGCCAGAGAATATTGGCTACACCTTC
cdr3_aa: CASSLLRPENIGYTF
v_call: TRBV3-1
d_call: -
j_call: TRBJ1-2
clone_size: -

cdr3_nt: TGTGCCAGCACTGAACGAGGGCGACGCAATGAGCAGTTCTTC
cdr3_aa: CASTERGRRNEQFF
v_call: TRBV6-2/TRBV6-3
d_call: -
j_call: TRBJ2-1
clone_size: -

cdr3_nt: TGTGCCAGCAGTTCCGGGACAGGGGGCTTAGAGACCCAGTACTTC
cdr3_aa: CASSSGTGGLETQYF
v_call: TRBV28
d_call: TRBD1
j_call: TRBJ2-5
clone_size: -

cdr3_nt: TGTGCCAGCAGTTATTTCGGCCCTCGGGACAGGGAAAATTCACCCCTCCACTTT
cdr3_aa: CASSYFGPRDRENSPLHF
v_call: TRBV6-5
d_call: TRBD1
j_call: TRBJ1-6
clone_size: -

cdr3_nt: TGTGCCAGCAGTCCGTTCCCAGAAACTACCACAGATACGCAGTATTTT
cdr3_aa: CASSPFPETTTDTQYF
v_call: TRBV6-1
d_call: -
j_call: TRBJ2-3
clone_size: -

cdr3_nt: TGCAGTGCTCCCGACCGGGGGAACACTGAAGCTTTCTTT
cdr3_aa: CSAPDRGNTEAFF
v_call: TRBV20-1
d_call: -
j_call: TRBJ1-1
clone_size: few

cdr3_nt: TGCGCCAGCAGCTTGGCCGGGACTAGCGGGATCTCCTACAATGAGCAGTTCTTC
cdr3_aa: CASSLAGTSGISYNEQFF
v_call: TRBV5-1
d_call: TRBD2
j_call: TRBJ2-1
clone_size: -